The present TCR beta chain was sequenced within a study of regulatory T cells in long-lasting Graves disease. Looking at the study overall: The antithyroid drugs taken by newly diagnosed Graves' patients had been used for under 3 months.

For this clonotype: The antigen remains undetermined.

Noted time point: newly diagnosed GD, antithyroid drugs for less than 3 months. RNA from PBMCs was the source of the TCR library. CDR3 length: 16 amino acids. V shed 0 bases and J shed 3 bases, with 14 bases lying between them. CDR1 and CDR2 from the germline V gene are DFQATT and SNEGSKA (reference sequence). Through Arm-PCR of CDR3 regions and iRepertoire HTBI primers, TCR beta libraries were built. Each CDR3 protein is one row after TCRdb ran MiXCR on the multiplex PCR reads. The repertoire holds approximately 400,000 distinct CDR3 sequences, approximately 12% seen once, with under 20% in the top ten. Notes on the study in general: New patients shared fewer public clonotypes (about 970) than persistent patients did (around 2,900).

Separately, the same data were catalogued under a study of T cells in Graves' hyperthyroidism and ophthalmopathy. That source adds: Diagnoses were made from clinical symptoms, serum measures (thyroxine and TRAb), thyroid ultrasound and orbital computed tomography.

The specimen comprised peripheral blood mononuclear cells (PBMCs), sampled at new diagnosis, from a patient treated with antithyroid drugs. The TCR originated in a woman aged 18-29 years with Graves disease. The chain employs TRBV20-1 and TRBJ2-2, with D possibly matching TRBD2 (7 bases). CDR3 in amino acids: CSARDGSGGDTGELFF. The CDR3 DNA follows: TGCAGTGCTAGAGATGGGTCGGGGGGCGACACCGGGGAGCTGTTTTTT.